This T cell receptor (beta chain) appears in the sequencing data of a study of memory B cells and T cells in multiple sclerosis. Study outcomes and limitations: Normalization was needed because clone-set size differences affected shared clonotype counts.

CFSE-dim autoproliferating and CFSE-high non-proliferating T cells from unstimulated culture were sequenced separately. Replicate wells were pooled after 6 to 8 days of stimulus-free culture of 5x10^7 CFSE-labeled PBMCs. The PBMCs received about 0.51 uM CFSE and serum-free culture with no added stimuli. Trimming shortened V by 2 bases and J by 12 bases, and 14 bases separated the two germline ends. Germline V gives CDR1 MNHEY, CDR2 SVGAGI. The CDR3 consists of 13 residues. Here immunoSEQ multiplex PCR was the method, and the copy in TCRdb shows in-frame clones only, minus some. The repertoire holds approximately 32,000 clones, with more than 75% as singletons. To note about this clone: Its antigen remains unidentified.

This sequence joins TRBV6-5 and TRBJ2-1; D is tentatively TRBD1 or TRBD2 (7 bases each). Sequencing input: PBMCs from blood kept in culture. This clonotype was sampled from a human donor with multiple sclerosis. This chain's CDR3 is CASSYGGGTAQFF. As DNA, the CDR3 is TGTGCCAGCAGTTACGGGGGGGGGACAGCGCAGTTCTTC.